The 30 T cell receptor beta chains below all came from one sample that was sequenced in a study of identical twins. TCRdb processed the 5' RACE reads anew with MiXCR; each CDR3 protein has one entry. Among roughly 690,000 distinct CDR3 sequences, approximately 6% were seen once, and the ten largest hold under 2%. The sample taken for sequencing was naive T cells sorted from blood. These receptors were obtained from a man aged 18 to 29 in good health.

V and J are TRBV5-1 and TRBJ2-6, with D tentatively TRBD1 (6 bases). Germline-derived CDR1 and CDR2 are SGHRS and YFSETQ. CDR3 length: 16 amino acids. V lost 4 bases and J lost 0, with 11 bases in between. The CDR3 DNA reads TGCGCCAGCAGCACCGGACAGCCCTCTGGGGCCAACGTCCTGACTTTC. It is translated as CASSTGQPSGANVLTF.

This clonotype was detected ten times or more. The CDR3 sequence: CASGRGGYEKLFF. The CDR3 DNA reads as TGCGCCAGCGGCAGGGGAGGTTATGAAAAACTGTTTTTT. V gene TRBV4-1 combines with J gene TRBJ1-4; possibly TRBD1 for D (6 bases). Between the trimmed V and J ends, which lost 8 bases and 6 bases, there was a span of 13 bases. The CDR3 consists of 13 residues. Germline lookup yields CDR1 MGHRA and CDR2 YSYEKL.

V gene TRBV27 combines with J gene TRBJ2-3; weak D call: TRBD2 (6 bases). Germline V gene sequence: CDR1 MNHEY, CDR2 SMNVEV (reference sequence). V was cut by 8 bases and J by 5 bases, with 8 bases left in between. This CDR3 contains 11 residues. CDR3 sequence (DNA): TGTGCCAGCTTCGGGGGAGATACGCAGTATTTT. Amino acid sequence: CASFGGDTQYF.

The chain joins TRBV5-1 to TRBJ1-5; maybe TRBD1 (6 bases). The length of the CDR3 is 15 residues. CDR1 is SGHRS and CDR2 is YFSETQ in the germline V gene. Trimming removed 4 bases from V and 5 bases from J, with 16 bases in between. For the CDR3, the DNA is TGCGCCAGCAGCCCGACCCGGGGGGCCGATCAGCCCCAGCATTTT. This sequence encodes CASSPTRGADQPQHF.

This chain connects TRBV5-5 to TRBJ2-7, with TRBD1 matching 9 bases. The V and J ends lost 3 bases and 0 bases, in that order; junction bases with no gene match: 7. From germline, CDR1 is SGHKS and CDR2 YYEKEE (reference sequence). This CDR3 is built from 16 residues. The CDR3 protein is CASSWPRDRDSYEQYF. In DNA, the CDR3 is TGTGCCAGCAGCTGGCCCCGGGACAGGGACTCCTACGAGCAGTACTTC.

The sample holds many counts of this clonotype. The chain links TRBV5-1 to TRBJ1-4, with TRBD1 matching over 9 bases. The CDR3 totals 15 residues. Germline V gene lookup returns CDR1 SGHRS and CDR2 YFSETQ. With V trimmed by 0 bases and J by 5 bases, 2 bases remained unmatched. The CDR3 bases are TGCGCCAGCAGCTTGGCCACAGGGGGCAATGAAAAACTGTTTTTT. Translated: CASSLATGGNEKLFF.

This clonotype came up many times. J is TRBJ2-5 and V is TRBV20-1; D is unclear. Looked up from germline, CDR1 is DFQATT and CDR2 is SNEGSKA (reference sequence). V lost 2 bases and J 8 bases, leaving 15 bases between the germline ends. The CDR3 contains 13 residues. The CDR3 region is CSARPSLAGTQYF. The CDR3 DNA reads TGCAGTGCTAGACCATCCTTAGCCGGAACCCAGTACTTC.

In DNA form, the CDR3 reads TGTGCCAGCACCCTGGGCACGCTCTATGGCTACACCTTC. Its protein product is CASTLGTLYGYTF. The V and J genes are TRBV6-2 or TRBV6-3 and TRBJ1-2; D gene uncertain. Between the trimmed V and J ends, which lost 7 bases and 4 bases, there was a span of 13 bases. This CDR3 comprises 13 residues. Germline V gene data show CDR1 as MNHEY and CDR2 as SVGEGT.

This clonotype came up many times. The rearrangement joins TRBV20-1 to TRBJ2-5; D is possibly TRBD1 or TRBD2 (6 bases each). This CDR3 spans 14 amino acids. The V end was cut by 2 bases, the J end by 3 bases, with 13 bases between. CDR1 is DFQATT and CDR2 is SNEGSKA in the germline V gene (reference sequence). Written as DNA, the CDR3 is TGCAGTGCTAGACTCCAGAGGGGGGAAGAGACCCAGTACTTC. This translates into CSARLQRGEETQYF.

The V gene is TRBV6-4, the J gene TRBJ2-4; D may correspond to TRBD1 or TRBD2 (5 bases each). The germline gives CDR1 MRHNA, CDR2 SNTAGT. The CDR3 has 16 amino acids. Between the trimmed V and J ends, which lost 6 bases and 0 bases, there was a span of 15 bases. CDR3 residues: CASSQRPGTAKNIQYF. In DNA, the CDR3 is TGTGCCAGCAGCCAAAGACCCGGGACAGCCAAAAACATTCAGTACTTC.

The chain is built from TRBV20-1 and TRBJ2-1; TRBD2 aligns across 7 bases. Germline CDR1 reads DFQATT; CDR2 reads SNEGSKA (reference sequence). With V trimmed by 0 bases and J by 3 bases, 20 bases remained unmatched. The CDR3 is made up of 20 amino acids. CDR3 protein: CSARDPSAGNGGWNYNEQFF. Written as DNA, the CDR3 is TGCAGTGCTAGAGATCCCTCAGCGGGGAATGGGGGGTGGAACTACAATGAGCAGTTCTTC.

This chain links TRBV6-2 or TRBV6-3 with TRBJ2-2, with D hard to call. There are 15 residues in the CDR3. Per germline, CDR1 MNHEY and CDR2 SVGEGT. The ends were cut back, 2 bases at V and 4 bases at J, with 11 bases in the middle. In nucleotides, the CDR3 is TGTGCCAGCAGTTACCAGGTCTCTTCCACCGGGGAGCTGTTTTTT. Amino acids: CASSYQVSSTGELFF.

This clonotype was observed a few times. The chain recombines TRBV7-8 with TRBJ1-2, with D unresolved. The CDR3 is 15 residues long. Germline lookup yields CDR1 SGHVS and CDR2 FQNEAQ. The V and J ends lost 1 base and 0 bases respectively, with 9 bases between them. As DNA, the CDR3 is TGTGCCAGCAGCTTAGAGTTAGGTGCTAACTATGGCTACACCTTC. Protein product: CASSLELGANYGYTF.

The genes are TRBV30 and TRBJ2-1, with D maybe TRBD1 (5 bases). CDR3 size: 17 residues. CDR1 is GTSNPN and CDR2 is SVGIG in the germline V gene (reference sequence). V shed 2 bases and J shed 3 bases, with 20 bases lying between them. The CDR3 here is CAWSRGWTDQSYNEQFF. As DNA, the CDR3 is TGTGCCTGGAGTAGGGGTTGGACCGACCAAAGCTACAATGAGCAGTTCTTC.

The CDR3 loop reads CSALLADAEQFF. The CDR3 nucleotides read TGCAGTGCTTTACTAGCGGACGCTGAGCAGTTCTTC. V and J are TRBV20-1 and TRBJ2-1; 8 nucleotides match TRBD2. The germline CDR1 and CDR2 sequences are DFQATT and SNEGSKA (reference sequence). The J segment lost 9 bases and the V segment lost 5 bases, leaving 6 bases of the junction unmatched. This CDR3 comprises 12 residues.

This clonotype was counted ten times or more. V and J are TRBV5-1 and TRBJ1-4; D gene uncertain. CDR1 and CDR2 from the germline V gene are SGHRS and YFSETQ. The V end was cut by 5 bases, the J end by 0 bases, with 5 bases between. The CDR3 extends over 13 amino acids. Here the CDR3 DNA reads TGCGCCAGCAGACTTGCAACTAATGAAAAACTGTTTTTT. It yields the protein CASRLATNEKLFF.

This clonotype came up a few times. The V gene is TRBV6-2 or TRBV6-3, the J gene TRBJ1-5, with 8 positions matching TRBD1. Germline CDR1 reads MNHEY; CDR2 reads SVGEGT. With V trimmed by 2 bases and J by 5 bases, 14 bases remained unmatched. The CDR3 totals 18 residues. The CDR3 nucleotides read TGTGCCAGCAGTTACGGCAGGGGGCCGCGCCGGGGGGATCAGCCCCAGCATTTT. Amino acid sequence: CASSYGRGPRRGDQPQHF.

In DNA form, the CDR3 reads TGTGCCAGCTCGGGGGACGTATACACCTTC. Translation: CASSGDVYTF. The J gene is TRBJ1-2, the V gene TRBV18, with D possibly TRBD1 on 5 matching bases. There are 10 residues in the CDR3. V shed 6 bases and J shed 11 bases, with 10 bases lying between them. Per the germline V gene, CDR1 is KGHSH and CDR2 is LQKENI.

This rearrangement joins TRBV12-3 or TRBV12-4 to TRBJ2-1; TRBD1 or TRBD2 may be the D gene (6 bases each). V lost 7 bases to trimming and J lost 6 bases, with 13 bases between them. The CDR3 covers 13 residues. CDR3 DNA sequence: TGTGCCAGCAACGGGGGCTCGATCAATGAGCAGTTCTTC. Translating gives CASNGGSINEQFF.

A word on this clonotype: This could be a read error, since a much larger clone is one nucleotide away. The chain joins TRBV20-1 to TRBJ1-1; maybe TRBD1 (5 bases). CDR3 length: 15 residues. The germline gives CDR1 DFQATT, CDR2 SNEGSKA (reference sequence). Trimming pared 0 bases from V and 5 bases from J, leaving 16 bases between. This CDR3 is CSARDKDMAWTEAFF. CDR3 nucleotide sequence: TGCAGTGCTAGAGATAAGGACATGGCGTGGACTGAAGCTTTCTTT.

In its sample, this clonotype was seen many times. The chain uses TRBV20-1 and TRBJ2-1; 7 nucleotides match TRBD2. In germline, CDR1 is DFQATT, CDR2 SNEGSKA (reference sequence). Trimming cost V 6 bases and J 10 bases; bases outside gene matches: 6. The CDR3 runs 11 residues. CDR3 in amino acids: CSASGREEQFF. The CDR3 DNA follows: TGCAGTGCGTCGGGGCGGGAGGAGCAGTTCTTC.

This clonotype was counted between two and nine times. This chain links TRBV12-3 or TRBV12-4 with TRBJ2-1; TRBD2 matches at 8 bases. This CDR3 is 15 amino acids long. After removal of 3 bases from V and 3 bases from J, the junction contained 4 bases not matched to a gene. The DNA of the CDR3 is TGTGCCAGCAGTTTTTTGAGCGGGGGCTACAATGAGCAGTTCTTC. Encoded protein: CASSFLSGGYNEQFF.

There are a few counts of this clonotype. V usage is TRBV20-1 and J usage is TRBJ2-7; the match to TRBD2 covers 8 bases. V lost 2 bases and J lost 3; bases outside the gene matches: 9. Germline V CDR1 and CDR2: DFQATT, SNEGSKA (reference sequence). The length of the CDR3 is 15 residues. The CDR3 here is CSARLAGGLNYEQYF. In DNA form, the CDR3 reads TGCAGTGCTAGACTCGCGGGAGGCCTAAACTACGAGCAGTACTTC.

This clonotype has only a few counts. The CDR3 bases are TGTGCCAGCAGCCCCGTGTCTTGGGGGTTGATTGGTGGTAGAGAGACCCAGTACTTC. Its translation is CASSPVSWGLIGGRETQYF. The chain links TRBV11-2 to TRBJ2-5; perhaps D is TRBD1 or TRBD2 (5 bases each). The CDR3 loop spans 19 amino acids. Germline CDR1 reads SGHAT; CDR2 reads FQNNGV. Trimming took 5 bases from V and 4 from J, leaving 29 bases between them.

Here the CDR3 DNA reads TGCAGCGGGTACGACAGGAGCCTATATGGCTACACCTTC. The encoded protein is CSGYDRSLYGYTF. The chain has TRBV29-1 and TRBJ1-2, with a possible D match to TRBD1 (6 bases). V lost 7 bases and J lost 5, with 17 bases in between. The germline gives CDR1 SQVTM, CDR2 ANQGSEA. The CDR3 sequence is 13 residues long.

This clonotype was seen at least ten times. V is TRBV5-1 and J is TRBJ2-3, with D perhaps matching TRBD2 (6 bases). The CDR3 covers 11 residues. V dropped 10 bases and J dropped 5 bases, with 11 bases sitting between them. Looked up from germline, CDR1 is SGHRS and CDR2 is YFSETQ. CDR3 DNA: TGCGCCGGAGTCGGGGGAGATACGCAGTATTTT. Its translation is CAGVGGDTQYF.

This clonotype was detected a few times. The chain recombines TRBV24-1 with TRBJ2-1, with 9 bases lining up with TRBD1. CDR1 and CDR2 from the germline V gene are KGHDR and SFDVKD. After removal of 1 base from V and 7 bases from J, the junction contained 7 bases not matched to a gene. The CDR3 runs to 16 residues. This CDR3 is CATSDFSDRGGNEQFF. The CDR3 DNA reads as TGTGCCACCAGTGATTTTAGCGACAGGGGGGGGAATGAGCAGTTCTTC.

This clonotype was found many times. The V and J genes are TRBV24-1 and TRBJ2-1; D remains ambiguous. Per the germline V gene, CDR1 is KGHDR and CDR2 is SFDVKD. V dropped 0 bases and J dropped 6 bases, with 11 bases sitting between them. CDR3 length equals 15 residues. CDR3 bases: TGTGCCACCAGTGATTTGCGGTCAGGCAGCAATGAGCAGTTCTTC. Protein: CATSDLRSGSNEQFF.

In its sample, this clonotype was seen many times. The CDR3 reads CSAQNPSIGELFF. CDR3 nucleotides: TGCAGTGCCCAAAATCCGAGTATCGGGGAGCTGTTTTTT. The rearrangement joins TRBV20-1 to TRBJ2-2, with D uncertain. This CDR3 is built from 13 residues. CDR1 is DFQATT and CDR2 is SNEGSKA in the germline V gene (reference sequence). The ends were cut back, 6 bases at V and 7 bases at J, with 15 bases in the middle.

This clonotype was found many times. CDR3 nucleotide sequence: TGCAGTGCTAGTAAACTAGTCTCCACCGGGGAGCTGTTTTTT. Protein product: CSASKLVSTGELFF. J is TRBJ2-2 and V is TRBV20-1; tentative D call: TRBD2 (5 bases). Germline values: CDR1 DFQATT, CDR2 SNEGSKA (reference sequence). Between the trimmed V and J ends, which lost 3 bases and 4 bases, there was a span of 12 bases. This CDR3 comprises 14 residues.